One sample yielded the 30 T cell receptor beta chains listed below, sequenced in a study of T-cell reconstitution after alpha-beta-depleted transplantation in children (dated by TCRdb to about 2016). The protocol used for the library was PCR. TCRdb shows the sequencer as Illumina HiSeq 2500. To normalize quantification of the TCRbeta repertoire, the TCR libraries were built with molecular barcoding that relied on unique molecular identifiers. TCRdb applied fastp at Q25 and MiXCR to the public reads, then kept only in-frame beta chains. Here each entry gathers all rows of one CDR3 protein and keeps the most common genes and DNA. Across this sample there are 500,000 to 650,000 distinct CDR3 sequences, with approximately 12% seen only once. The ten largest clones take up about 2% of the sample. The treatment or condition label here, explained by the study, means: allogeneic hematopoietic cell transplantation with graft depleted of TCRalphabeta T cells and CD19 B cells.

This sample comprised PBMCs, mostly from graft donor cells, obtained 360 days after TCRalphabeta/CD19-depleted stem cell transplant. These receptors were collected from a male patient under 18 who had a stem cell transplant for acute myeloid leukemia, so the T cells may come from the graft donor.

Only a few counts were recorded for this clonotype. The rearrangement uses TRBV7-8 and TRBJ2-7; 8 bases agree with TRBD1. The CDR3 extends over 16 amino acids. With 4 bases clipped from V and 3 bases from J, the junction kept 11 bases outside the gene matches. The V gene's germline CDR1 is SGHVS and CDR2 FQNEAQ. The DNA of the CDR3 is TGTGCCAGCAGCTCGGCCAAGGGACAGGTTTTCTACGAGCAGTACTTC. Translation gives CASSSAKGQVFYEQYF.

This clonotype was detected ten times or more. The gene calls are TRBV28 and TRBJ1-2, with 9 bases lining up with TRBD1. Germline lookup yields CDR1 MDHEN and CDR2 SYDVKM. Trimming took 5 bases from V and 6 from J; bases not matched to a gene: 10. The CDR3 is made up of 15 amino acids. The CDR3 loop reads CASSLVTGGIHGYTF. The DNA for the CDR3 is TGTGCCAGCAGTCTGGTGACAGGGGGAATTCATGGCTACACCTTC.

CDR3 in DNA: TGTGCCAGCAGTTTCATTCCTGGGGCCGGGGAGCTGTTTTTT. It encodes CASSFIPGAGELFF. The rearrangement joins TRBV6-5 to TRBJ2-2; D unresolved. Germline V CDR1 and CDR2: MNHEY, SVGAGI. Trimming shortened V by 4 bases and J by 6 bases, and 12 bases separated the two germline ends. There are 14 residues in the CDR3.

This clonotype was seen ten or more times. This chain joins TRBV20-1 and TRBJ2-1; 10 bases agree with TRBD2. The CDR3 consists of 12 residues. Germline V lookup: CDR1 DFQATT, CDR2 SNEGSKA (reference sequence). This chain's CDR3 is CSKREGHNEQFF. The CDR3 DNA reads as TGCTCAAAGCGGGAGGGTCACAATGAGCAGTTCTTC.

V is TRBV20-1 and J is TRBJ1-1; D gene uncertain. Germline CDR1 reads DFQATT; CDR2 reads SNEGSKA (reference sequence). The CDR3 contains 15 residues. V gave up 1 base and J gave up 0 bases, with 12 bases separating them. This CDR3 reads CSARVHLPMNTEAFF. CDR3 DNA: TGCAGTGCTAGAGTGCACCTCCCCATGAACACTGAAGCTTTCTTT.

There are many counts of this clonotype. V gene TRBV6-2 or TRBV6-3 combines with J gene TRBJ1-1; D gene unclear. CDR1 and CDR2 from the germline V gene are MNHEY and SVGEGT. Trimming took off 8 bases at V and 9 bases at J, with 25 bases between the two ends. CDR3 length: 15 residues. CDR3 coding DNA: TGTGCCAGCCACCGCGCTATTCTCGAACTGACGAAAGCTTTCTTT. It translates to CASHRAILELTKAFF.

This clonotype was seen ten or more times. The DNA of the CDR3 is TGTGCCAGCAGCTTAGGGCAGTTTTATGGCTACACCTTC. Translating it yields CASSLGQFYGYTF. The chain employs TRBV7-9 and TRBJ1-2, with D unresolved. The CDR3 runs 13 residues. V lost 1 base and J lost 5, with 8 bases in between. The germline V gene has CDR1 SEHNR and CDR2 FQNEAQ (reference sequence).

This clonotype was detected only a few times. The rearrangement uses TRBV7-6 and TRBJ2-7, with D uncertain. The ends were cut back, 2 bases at V and 1 base at J, with 12 bases in the middle. CDR3 length: 15 amino acids. The germline CDR1 and CDR2 sequences are SGHVS and FNYEAQ. CDR3 nucleotides: TGTGCCAGCAGCTTAAATAGAAGCAGATCCTACGAGCAGTACTTC. Its protein is CASSLNRSRSYEQYF.

The sample holds many counts of this clonotype. The rearrangement links TRBV7-6 to TRBJ2-5, with 10 bases identical to TRBD2. The J segment lost 3 bases and the V segment lost 3 bases, leaving 1 base of the junction unmatched. The CDR3 extends over 14 amino acids. Germline CDR1 reads SGHVS; CDR2 reads FNYEAQ. The CDR3 nucleotides are TGTGCCAGCAGCTTCGGACTAGCGGAAGAGACCCAGTACTTC. As protein: CASSFGLAEETQYF.

This clonotype was seen only a few times. The rearrangement uses TRBV4-3 and TRBJ2-1; the D gene is possibly TRBD2 (6 bases). The CDR3 covers 20 residues. Looked up from germline, CDR1 is LGHNA and CDR2 is YSLEER. V lost 5 bases and J lost 0, with 26 bases in between. In nucleotides, the CDR3 is TGCGCCAGCAGCTACCGCCGGGACTTCCCGGAACAAAGCTCCTACAATGAGCAGTTCTTC. Its protein is CASSYRRDFPEQSSYNEQFF.

The rearrangement joins TRBV5-1 to TRBJ2-7; TRBD2 aligns across 9 bases. V shed 1 base and J 4 bases; nucleotides not matched to a gene: 9. The CDR3 covers 16 residues. Germline CDR1 reads SGHRS; CDR2 reads YFSETQ. Written as DNA, the CDR3 is TGCGCCAGCAGCTTGTTCGCTAGCGGGATCGGTTACGAGCAGTACTTC. Translating gives CASSLFASGIGYEQYF.

This clonotype appeared many times. This chain uses TRBV20-1 with TRBJ2-1; D uncertain. CDR1 is DFQATT and CDR2 is SNEGSKA in the germline V gene (reference sequence). The CDR3 spans 12 residues. Between the trimmed V and J ends, which lost 1 base and 3 bases, there was a span of 4 bases. The CDR3 sequence is CSARADYNEQFF. The DNA for the CDR3 is TGCAGTGCTAGAGCGGACTACAATGAGCAGTTCTTC.

There are a few counts of this clonotype. A read error is possible here, since a much larger clone lies one base away. The CDR3 DNA reads as TGTGCCATCAGGCAGGGGGTTTATAGCAATCAGCCCCAGCATTTT. Protein product: CAIRQGVYSNQPQHF. This rearrangement joins TRBV10-3 to TRBJ1-5; 7 bases map to TRBD1. Germline V lookup: CDR1 ENHRY, CDR2 SYGVKD. V was clipped by 6 bases and J by 0 bases; unmatched bases: 5. The CDR3 has 15 residues.

This clonotype appeared a few times. The rearrangement links TRBV19 to TRBJ1-1; 8 nucleotides agree with TRBD1. The V gene end was trimmed by 4 bases and the J gene end by 4 bases; junction bases not matched to a gene: 11. This CDR3 has 16 amino acids. Germline V gene data show CDR1 as LNHDA and CDR2 as SQIVND (reference sequence). CDR3 loop: CASSTGAGGARTEAFF. CDR3 bases: TGTGCCAGTAGTACCGGAGCAGGGGGCGCCCGCACTGAAGCTTTCTTT. The whole variable domain, filled in from reference TRBV19 and TRBJ1-1, reads DGGITQSPKYLFRKEGQNVTLSCEQNLNHDAMYWYRQDPGQGLRLIYYSQIVNDFQKGDIAEGYSVSREKKESFPLTVTSAQKNPTAFYLCASSTGAGGARTEAFFGQGTRLTVV.

A few counts support this clonotype. This chain connects TRBV20-1 to TRBJ2-7, with D possibly being TRBD1 or TRBD2 (5 bases each). V dropped 0 bases and J dropped 2 bases, with 11 bases sitting between them. Per germline, CDR1 DFQATT and CDR2 SNEGSKA (reference sequence). This CDR3 has 14 amino acids. CDR3 in amino acids: CSAREPGRPYEQYF. CDR3 sequence (DNA): TGCAGTGCTAGAGAGCCGGGACGCCCCTACGAGCAGTACTTC.

V gene TRBV5-5 combines with J gene TRBJ2-1; D is possibly TRBD2 (6 bases). Germline V lookup: CDR1 SGHKS, CDR2 YYEKEE (reference sequence). The CDR3 contains 16 residues. Between the trimmed V and J ends, which lost 4 bases and 6 bases, there was a span of 20 bases. The CDR3 protein is CASSPSGGKLSNEQFF. The CDR3 DNA sequence: TGTGCCAGCAGCCCCTCCGGCGGGAAATTGAGCAATGAGCAGTTCTTC. Full variable domain (rest looked up from reference TRBV5-5 and TRBJ2-1): DAGVTQSPTHLIKTRGQQVTLRCSPISGHKSVSWYQQVLGQGPQFIFQYYEKEERGRGNFPDRFSARQFPNYSSELNVNALLLGDSALYLCASSPSGGKLSNEQFFGPGTRLTVL.

There are many counts of this clonotype. J is TRBJ2-7 and V is TRBV24-1; no definite D call. The CDR3 consists of 13 residues. Germline loops: CDR1 KGHDR, CDR2 SFDVKD. Between the trimmed V and J ends, which lost 6 bases and 5 bases, there was a span of 13 bases. The CDR3 is CATSTSRSNEQYF. In DNA form, the CDR3 reads TGTGCCACCAGTACCTCCCGTTCCAACGAGCAGTACTTC.

This clonotype was detected a few times. This rearrangement joins TRBV5-5 to TRBJ2-5, with a weak D call TRBD1 (5 bases). V gave up 0 bases and J gave up 2 bases, with 14 bases separating them. Germline V lookup: CDR1 SGHKS, CDR2 YYEKEE (reference sequence). The CDR3 has 16 residues. The CDR3 loop reads CASSLDQGGVQETQYF. For the CDR3, the DNA is TGTGCCAGCAGCTTGGACCAGGGTGGAGTTCAAGAGACCCAGTACTTC.

This clonotype has just a few counts. The genes are TRBV6-2 or TRBV6-3 and TRBJ2-7; D is unclear. Germline V lookup: CDR1 MNHEY, CDR2 SVGEGT. CDR3 length: 14 residues. V dropped 2 bases and J dropped 5 bases, with 13 bases sitting between them. This chain's CDR3 is CASSYGRSSDEQYF. CDR3 nucleotides: TGTGCCAGCAGTTACGGTCGATCGAGCGACGAGCAGTACTTC.

The chain carries TRBV20-1 and TRBJ2-1, with 7 bases aligning to TRBD2. Germline V gene lookup returns CDR1 DFQATT and CDR2 SNEGSKA (reference sequence). The J segment lost 0 bases and the V segment lost 5 bases, leaving 7 bases of the junction unmatched. The CDR3 covers 15 residues. The CDR3 nucleotides read TGCAGTGCTTCCACTAGCGCAAGCTCCTACAATGAGCAGTTCTTC. This translates into CSASTSASSYNEQFF.

In its sample, this clonotype was seen many times. The chain links TRBV7-9 to TRBJ2-5; D perhaps matches TRBD1 (5 bases). Germline assignment: CDR1 SEHNR and CDR2 FQNEAQ (reference sequence). This CDR3 is built from 14 residues. V lost 1 base and J 7 bases, leaving 13 bases between the germline ends. CDR3 bases: TGTGCCAGCAGCTTAGTTGTGGGCCAGGGGACCCAGTACTTC. Translated, it gives CASSLVVGQGTQYF.

V gene TRBV11-1 combines with J gene TRBJ2-1; D assignment may be TRBD1 or TRBD2 (7 bases each). V was pared by 4 bases and J by 0 bases, with 22 bases between. Germline V gives CDR1 SGHAT, CDR2 FQDESV (reference sequence). The CDR3 totals 19 residues. Here the CDR3 reads CASSSLRGGTDISYNEQFF. The CDR3 DNA follows: TGTGCCAGCAGCTCTCTGAGGGGGGGGACAGACATCTCCTACAATGAGCAGTTCTTC.

The V gene is TRBV7-9, the J gene TRBJ2-1; TRBD2 agrees at 9 bases. This CDR3 spans 16 amino acids. Trimming cost V 3 bases and J 6 bases; bases outside gene matches: 9. Germline assignment: CDR1 SEHNR and CDR2 FQNEAQ (reference sequence). The CDR3, as DNA: TGTGCCAGCAGCTTTCGATGGAGCGGGAGGTTCAATGAGCAGTTCTTC. Protein sequence: CASSFRWSGRFNEQFF.

The sample holds a few counts of this clonotype. J is TRBJ1-1 and V is TRBV18, with D unresolved. Looked up from germline, CDR1 is KGHSH and CDR2 is LQKENI. V gave up 6 bases and J gave up 8 bases, with 13 bases separating them. This CDR3 comprises 12 residues. CDR3 DNA sequence: TGTGCCAGCTCTAAGAAGGTAGTAGAAGCTTTCTTT. Protein: CASSKKVVEAFF.

There are many counts of this clonotype. V gene TRBV12-3 or TRBV12-4 combines with J gene TRBJ1-2; D ambiguous. The CDR3 runs to 15 residues. The V end lost 2 bases, the J end lost 0 bases, and 10 bases lay between the germline ends. CDR3 loop: CASSLLAAPNYGYTF. The CDR3 region has the DNA TGTGCCAGCAGTTTATTGGCAGCCCCTAACTATGGCTACACCTTC.

This clonotype has just a few counts. The chain combines TRBV15 with TRBJ2-1, with D tentatively TRBD2 (6 bases). CDR3 length: 13 residues. V was clipped by 7 bases and J by 5 bases, with 12 bases between them. Germline-derived CDR1 and CDR2 are LNHNV and YYDKDF (reference sequence). The CDR3 sequence: CATMKRANNEQFF. CDR3 in DNA: TGTGCCACCATGAAGCGGGCTAACAATGAGCAGTTCTTC.

V gene TRBV29-1 combines with J gene TRBJ1-2, with unresolved D. Looked up from germline, CDR1 is SQVTM and CDR2 is ANQGSEA. The CDR3 covers 15 residues. Trimming removed 4 bases from V and 6 bases from J, with 21 bases in between. The CDR3 protein is CSVATRAEFIHGYTF. The CDR3 bases are TGCAGCGTTGCAACTAGAGCAGAGTTCATCCATGGCTACACCTTC.

The chain couples TRBV6-1 to TRBJ2-1, with 7 bases fitting TRBD1. The CDR3 runs to 13 residues. V was pared by 5 bases and J by 12 bases, with 10 bases of the junction left unmatched. Germline V lookup: CDR1 MNHNS, CDR2 SASEGT. CDR3 residues: CASSPHRAGGQFF. CDR3 bases: TGTGCCAGCAGTCCGCACAGGGCAGGGGGGCAGTTCTTC.

This clonotype was detected only a few times. The chain uses TRBV4-2 and TRBJ1-1, with TRBD1 matching over 9 bases. CDR1 and CDR2 from the germline V gene are LGHNA and YNFKEQ. V shed 3 bases, J shed 4 bases, and the junction held 6 bases outside the gene matches. There are 15 residues in the CDR3. CDR3 sequence: CASSHNRGLVTEAFF. The CDR3 DNA is TGTGCCAGCAGCCATAACAGGGGGCTCGTCACTGAAGCTTTCTTT.

This clonotype has only one observation. This sequence joins TRBV20-1 and TRBJ2-7; D may be TRBD2 (6 bases). This CDR3 is 17 amino acids long. In germline, CDR1 is DFQATT, CDR2 SNEGSKA (reference sequence). V gave up 4 bases and J gave up 0 bases, with 22 bases separating them. CDR3 in DNA: TGCAGTGCTACCCCAGCATTGGGGAGGAGGAGCTCCTACGAGCAGTACTTC. It encodes CSATPALGRRSSYEQYF.